This record concerns one T cell receptor (beta chain) sequence. This sample is drawn from a study of human T cells and chemical hapten exposure. Background on the study: Small pooled library volume differences chiefly drove per-sample TCR yield variation.

From whole blood left unfractionated, total RNA was extracted. The V gene end was trimmed by 5 bases and the J gene end by 7 bases; junction bases not matched to a gene: 5. The length of the CDR3 is 13 residues. Germline CDR1 reads DFQATT; CDR2 reads SNEGSKA (reference sequence). The study used a library that attached unique molecular identifiers to individual cDNA molecules. From the 5' RACE reads, TCRdb called clonotypes with MiXCR, one entry per CDR3 protein. Found here are under 150,000 distinct CDR3 sequences, approximately 20% of them singletons; the top ten hold around 2.8%. This TCR derives from a human donor in good health. The rearrangement links TRBV20-1 to TRBJ1-4; 9 bases match TRBD1. The CDR3 protein is CSAGQGMGEKLFF. Here the CDR3 DNA reads TGCAGTGCTGGACAGGGGATGGGTGAAAAACTGTTTTTT.